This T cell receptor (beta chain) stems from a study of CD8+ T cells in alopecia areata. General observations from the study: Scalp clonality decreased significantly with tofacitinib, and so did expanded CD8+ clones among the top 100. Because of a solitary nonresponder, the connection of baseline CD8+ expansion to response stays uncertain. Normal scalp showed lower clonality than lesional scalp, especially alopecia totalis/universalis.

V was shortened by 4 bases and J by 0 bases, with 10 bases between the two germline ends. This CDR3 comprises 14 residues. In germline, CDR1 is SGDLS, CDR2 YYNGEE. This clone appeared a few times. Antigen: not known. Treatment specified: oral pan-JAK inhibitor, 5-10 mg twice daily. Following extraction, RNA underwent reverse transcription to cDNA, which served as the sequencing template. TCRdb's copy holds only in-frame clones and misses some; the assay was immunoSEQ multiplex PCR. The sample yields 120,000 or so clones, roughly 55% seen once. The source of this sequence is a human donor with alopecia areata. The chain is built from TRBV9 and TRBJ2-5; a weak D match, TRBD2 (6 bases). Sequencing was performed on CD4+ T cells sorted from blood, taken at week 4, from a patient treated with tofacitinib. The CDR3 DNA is TGTGCCAGCAGCCCTCGGACTAACCAAGAGACCCAGTACTTC. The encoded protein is CASSPRTNQETQYF.